The 20 T cell receptor beta chains below were found in one sample sequenced in a study of STAT5B mutations in CD4+ large granular lymphocyte leukemia. Assay used: immunoSEQ multiplex PCR; TCRdb lists only in-frame clones, some missing. The sample has tens of thousands of clones, about 71% seen once. Sequenced sample: CD4+ T cells from blood buffy coats. Every receptor here comes from a human donor in good health.

The J gene is TRBJ2-7, the V gene TRBV28, with D unresolved. Germline V gene sequence: CDR1 MDHEN, CDR2 SYDVKM. The CDR3 covers 13 residues. Trimming cost V 5 bases and J 0 bases, with 8 bases left between them. The CDR3 spells CASSATGSYEQYF. Written as DNA, the CDR3 is TGTGCCAGCAGTGCGACGGGCTCCTACGAGCAGTACTTC.

The J gene is TRBJ1-6, the V gene TRBV28; tentative D call: TRBD1 (5 bases). Trimming stripped 7 bases from V and 12 bases from J, with 16 bases between. Germline V lookup: CDR1 MDHEN, CDR2 SYDVKM. The CDR3 sequence is 13 residues long. CDR3 in amino acids: CASTGTPRVPLHF. The CDR3 nucleotides are TGTGCCAGCACCGGGACCCCTAGGGTACCCCTCCACTTT.

The V and J genes are TRBV9 and TRBJ2-1, with D possibly being TRBD1 or TRBD2 (5 bases each). V shed 1 base and J shed 10 bases, with 9 bases lying between them. The CDR3 sequence is 12 residues long. Per the germline V gene, CDR1 is SGDLS and CDR2 is YYNGEE. The CDR3: CASSVTGQEQFF. The CDR3 DNA sequence: TGTGCCAGCAGCGTAACGGGGCAGGAGCAGTTCTTC.

This chain joins TRBV11-3 and TRBJ2-7; D unresolved. Trimming removed 2 bases at V and 1 base at J, with 6 bases between. CDR3 length: 13 residues. From germline, CDR1 is SGHNT and CDR2 YENEEA. CDR3 sequence (DNA): TGTGCCAGCAGCTTATGGCAGTCCTACGAGCAGTACTTC. Its translation is CASSLWQSYEQYF.

The J gene is TRBJ1-2, the V gene TRBV19; 9 positions agree with TRBD1. CDR3 length: 14 amino acids. The germline CDR1 and CDR2 sequences are LNHDA and SQIVND (reference sequence). V dropped 6 bases and J dropped 5; count of bases not matched to a gene: 7. The CDR3 sequence: CASSGQGRGYGYTF. Written as DNA, the CDR3 is TGTGCCAGTAGCGGACAGGGGCGAGGTTATGGCTACACCTTC. The whole variable domain, filled in from reference TRBV19 and TRBJ1-2, reads DGGITQSPKYLFRKEGQNVTLSCEQNLNHDAMYWYRQDPGQGLRLIYYSQIVNDFQKGDIAEGYSVSREKKESFPLTVTSAQKNPTAFYLCASSGQGRGYGYTFGSGTRLTVV.

The V gene is TRBV4-3, the J gene TRBJ2-3; unclear D gene. The germline V gene encodes CDR1 LGHNA and CDR2 YSLEER. The CDR3 is 14 amino acids. Trimming shortened V by 0 bases and J by 0 bases, and 4 bases separated the two germline ends. The CDR3 reads CASSQDSSTDTQYF. Written as DNA, the CDR3 is TGCGCCAGCAGCCAAGACAGTAGCACAGATACGCAGTATTTT.

This chain links TRBV9 with TRBJ2-3; 13 positions agree with TRBD2. The CDR3 covers 17 residues. The V segment lost 3 bases and the J segment 8 bases; nucleotides outside the gene matches: 12. Germline V CDR1 and CDR2: SGDLS, YYNGEE. CDR3 bases: TGTGCCAGCAGCGGGGCCGGACTAGCGGGGGCAGGGGCTACGCAGTATTTT. Protein sequence: CASSGAGLAGAGATQYF.

This clone came up once. The rearrangement uses TRBV15 and TRBJ1-1; D gene ambiguous. The CDR3 loop spans 16 amino acids. CDR1 and CDR2 (germline): LNHNV, YYDKDF (reference sequence). The ends were cut back, 0 bases at V and 1 base at J, with 12 bases in the middle. CDR3 coding DNA: TGTGCCACCAGCAGAGATCGGGATTACCAGAACACTGAAGCTTTCTTT. This gives the protein CATSRDRDYQNTEAFF.

This chain uses TRBV7-9 with TRBJ1-2, with 8 bases aligning to TRBD1. This CDR3 has 14 residues. Germline trimming cut 2 bases from V and 2 bases from J; bases unmatched to any gene: 1. The V gene's germline CDR1 is SEHNR and CDR2 FQNEAQ (reference sequence). The CDR3 DNA reads TGTGCCAGCAGCTTAAGGACAGGGAACTATGGCTACACCTTC. It yields the protein CASSLRTGNYGYTF.

In DNA, the CDR3 is TGCGCCAGCAGCCAGTCCGGGGTAGGTGGCTACAATGAGCAGTTCTTC. Encoded protein: CASSQSGVGGYNEQFF. The chain has TRBV4-1 and TRBJ2-1; TRBD2 might be the D (5 bases). Trimming cost V 3 bases and J 3 bases, with 15 bases left between them. The CDR3 length is 16 residues. CDR1 is MGHRA and CDR2 is YSYEKL in the germline V gene.

This clone occurred a few times. V is TRBV19 and J is TRBJ1-5; D is possibly TRBD1 (6 bases). Germline assignment: CDR1 LNHDA and CDR2 SQIVND (reference sequence). Trimming took 2 bases from V and 0 from J, leaving 17 bases between them. The CDR3 totals 18 residues. The CDR3 here is CASSIHYNRVISNQPQHF. The CDR3 DNA sequence: TGTGCCAGTAGTATACACTATAACAGGGTGATTAGCAATCAGCCCCAGCATTTT. The whole variable domain, remainder taken from reference TRBV19 and TRBJ1-5, is DGGITQSPKYLFRKEGQNVTLSCEQNLNHDAMYWYRQDPGQGLRLIYYSQIVNDFQKGDIAEGYSVSREKKESFPLTVTSAQKNPTAFYLCASSIHYNRVISNQPQHFGDGTRLSIL.

J is TRBJ2-2 and V is TRBV19, with D possibly TRBD1 on 5 matching bases. Per the germline V gene, CDR1 is LNHDA and CDR2 is SQIVND (reference sequence). The CDR3 runs 14 residues. The V end lost 2 bases, the J end lost 5 bases, and 9 bases lay between the germline ends. DNA of the CDR3: TGTGCCAGTAGTATACAGGGTGATACCGGGGAGCTGTTTTTT. It specifies CASSIQGDTGELFF.

The J gene is TRBJ1-1, the V gene TRBV19; D might be TRBD1 (5 bases). The V gene lost 1 base and the J gene lost 3 bases, with 12 bases spanning the gap. Per germline, CDR1 LNHDA and CDR2 SQIVND (reference sequence). The CDR3 extends over 15 amino acids. In nucleotides, the CDR3 is TGTGCCAGTAGTATAGGTCCCCAGGGACACACTGAAGCTTTCTTT. Its protein is CASSIGPQGHTEAFF.

This rearrangement joins TRBV5-8 to TRBJ2-3, with D perhaps TRBD1 (5 bases). This CDR3 comprises 14 residues. CDR1 and CDR2 (germline): SGHTS, YDEGEE. Trimming removed 1 base at V and 5 bases at J, with 11 bases between. The CDR3 DNA reads TGTGCCAGCAGCTTGATGGGGCTAGGAGATACGCAGTATTTT. Translated, it gives CASSLMGLGDTQYF.

The V call is TRBV19, the J call TRBJ1-4; D is possibly TRBD1 (5 bases). CDR1 and CDR2 (germline): LNHDA, SQIVND (reference sequence). The CDR3 totals 13 residues. Deletions cut 7 bases from V and 7 bases from J, with 13 bases between. The CDR3 DNA is TGTGCCAGTACAAATTCAGGGAGTGAAAAACTGTTTTTT. Amino acid sequence: CASTNSGSEKLFF.

This chain links TRBV5-4 with TRBJ2-5; 10 bases match TRBD1. The CDR3 spans 15 residues. V shed 0 bases and J 3 bases; nucleotides not matched to a gene: 2. Germline values: CDR1 SGHNT, CDR2 YYREEE (reference sequence). For the CDR3, the DNA is TGTGCCAGCAGCTTGGCTGGGACAGGGGAAGAGACCCAGTACTTC. Translation gives CASSLAGTGEETQYF.

The V call is TRBV4-1, the J call TRBJ1-2; D perhaps matches TRBD1 (5 bases). With 2 bases removed from V and 12 bases from J, the gap between germline ends came to 25 bases. The CDR3 has 16 amino acids. In germline, CDR1 is MGHRA, CDR2 YSYEKL. The CDR3 spells CASSQSRGWGQGENTF. The CDR3 DNA follows: TGCGCCAGCAGCCAATCGAGAGGGTGGGGCCAAGGGGAGAACACCTTC.

CDR3 bases: TGTGCCAGCAGTTACGCGGACACCATATATTTT. As protein: CASSYADTIYF. The rearrangement joins TRBV6-6 to TRBJ1-3; D gene ambiguous. Germline CDR1 reads MNHNY; CDR2 reads SVGAGI (reference sequence). This CDR3 is 11 amino acids long. V lost 2 bases and J 8 bases, leaving 4 bases between the germline ends.

The gene calls are TRBV6-1 and TRBJ2-1, with D perhaps being TRBD1 or TRBD2 (5 bases each). CDR1 is MNHNS, CDR2 SASEGT, per germline. Trimming removed 5 bases at V and 7 bases at J, with 15 bases between. This CDR3 comprises 14 residues. The CDR3 region is CASSTRGLGNEQFF. The CDR3 DNA sequence: TGTGCCAGCAGTACGAGGGGTCTAGGAAATGAGCAGTTCTTC.

CDR3 loop: CASRDRGLDTGELFF. The CDR3 DNA reads TGTGCCAGTAGGGACAGGGGGCTGGACACCGGGGAGCTGTTTTTT. V gene TRBV19 combines with J gene TRBJ2-2, with 11 bases lining up with TRBD1. The CDR3 consists of 15 residues. J gave up 3 bases and V 6 bases, and 3 bases lay outside the gene matches. Germline V gene lookup returns CDR1 LNHDA and CDR2 SQIVND (reference sequence).